A single sample gave rise to the 9 T cell receptor beta chains below, sequenced in a study of human versus mouse CDR3 diversity and MHC coevolution. The assay was immunoSEQ multiplex PCR, and TCRdb's table has in-frame clones only and misses some. The repertoire holds about 83,000 clones, 85% to 95% seen once, with around 0.15% in the top ten. The sequencing sample was made of naive CD4+ T cells from blood. As for subset: CD45RO-negative CD62L-positive naive CD4 T cells. The receptors come from a person aged 30-70 years in good health.

This chain links TRBV7-8 with TRBJ2-2; D perhaps matches TRBD1 (5 bases). The germline gives CDR1 SGHVS, CDR2 FQNEAQ. The CDR3 loop spans 16 amino acids. V lost 5 bases, J lost 6 bases, and 19 bases lay in between. This chain's CDR3 is CASSVDAVGASGELFF. The CDR3, as DNA: TGTGCCAGCAGCGTCGACGCGGTAGGGGCCTCCGGGGAGCTGTTTTTT.

The rearrangement uses TRBV29-1 and TRBJ2-1; D is ambiguous. The germline V gene encodes CDR1 SQVTM and CDR2 ANQGSEA. V lost 5 bases, J lost 7 bases, and 15 bases lay in between. The CDR3 contains 13 residues. The DNA for the CDR3 is TGCAGCGTTTCCCGATACCCGGTTAATGAGCAGTTCTTC. Protein sequence: CSVSRYPVNEQFF.

Only one count was recorded for this clone. The rearrangement uses TRBV2 and TRBJ1-4; the D gene is possibly TRBD1 (5 bases). The CDR3 runs 16 residues. Trimming left V 4 bases short and J 0 bases short, with 12 bases between. Per the germline V gene, CDR1 is SNHLY and CDR2 is FYNNEI. CDR3 DNA sequence: TGTGCCAGCAGTGTGGGATTGACAGCAACTAATGAAAAACTGTTTTTT. Translated: CASSVGLTATNEKLFF.

This chain uses TRBV4-1 with TRBJ2-7; 7 nucleotides agree with TRBD1. V shed 3 bases, J shed 3 bases, and the junction held 2 bases outside the gene matches. Germline CDR1 and CDR2: MGHRA and YSYEKL. The CDR3 length is 13 residues. The CDR3 bases are TGCGCCAGCAGCCATGGGGACAGCTACGAGCAGTACTTC. This gives the protein CASSHGDSYEQYF.

The rearrangement joins TRBV1 to TRBJ1-2; the table's D call of TRBD1 was not tested on the DNA. TRBV1 is recorded as a pseudogene. The CDR3 length is 19 residues. In DNA, the CDR3 is TGCACCAGCAGCCAAGATAAAGTGGCTGAGGACAGGGATGGCTATGGCTACACCTTC. Protein: CTSSQDKVAEDRDGYGYTF.

A single count supports this clone. The chain carries TRBV4-2 and TRBJ1-6; possibly TRBD1 for D (5 bases). Germline V CDR1 and CDR2: LGHNA, YNFKEQ. This CDR3 has 15 residues. V dropped 1 base and J dropped 7 bases, with 11 bases sitting between them. The CDR3 here is CASSQGGGVNSPLHF. The CDR3 DNA is TGTGCCAGCAGCCAAGGTGGGGGGGTCAATTCACCCCTCCACTTT.

Notes on this clone: The sample has other DNA sequences that encode this CDR3 too. This chain links TRBV5-1 with TRBJ1-4, with 12 nucleotides matching TRBD1. The CDR3 totals 15 residues. Per germline, CDR1 SGHRS and CDR2 YFSETQ. With V trimmed by 0 bases and J by 8 bases, 2 bases remained unmatched. This CDR3 is CASSLAGTGGEKLFF. The CDR3 region has the DNA TGCGCCAGCAGCTTGGCCGGGACAGGGGGCGAAAAACTGTTTTTT. The variable domain in full, with the rest retrieved from reference TRBV5-1 and TRBJ1-4, is KAGVTQTPRYLIKTRGQQVTLSCSPISGHRSVSWYQQTPGQGLQFLFEYFSETQRNKGNFPGRFSGRQFSNSRSEMNVSTLELGDSALYLCASSLAGTGGEKLFFGSGTQLSVL.

J is TRBJ1-1 and V is TRBV18; D is unclear. There are 16 residues in the CDR3. Trimming took 3 bases from V and 0 from J, leaving 14 bases between them. Germline CDR1 reads KGHSH; CDR2 reads LQKENI. The chain's CDR3 is CASSPTTGSVNTEAFF. CDR3 in DNA: TGTGCCAGCTCACCTACCACGGGGTCCGTGAACACTGAAGCTTTCTTT.

The rearrangement uses TRBV6-1 and TRBJ2-5; maybe TRBD2 (7 bases). Trimming left V 1 base short and J 5 bases short, with 14 bases between. This CDR3 is 15 amino acids long. The V gene's germline CDR1 is MNHNS and CDR2 SASEGT. The CDR3 protein is CASSEGRGRGETQYF. The DNA of the CDR3 is TGTGCCAGCAGTGAAGGCCGGGGGCGGGGGGAGACCCAGTACTTC.